The 13 T cell receptor beta chains given below trace back to one sample, sequenced in a study of CD8 T cells in Susac syndrome. Random hexamers primed reverse transcription of 0.5 to 1 ug RNA. MiXCR, run by TCRdb on the immunoSEQ multiplex PCR reads, gives a single entry per CDR3 protein. The table has approximately 180,000 distinct CDR3 sequences, over 85% seen once; the top ten hold 0.09% to 0.1%. Material: CD4+ T cells from PBMCs. Every receptor here comes from a human donor with multiple sclerosis.

The chain couples TRBV6-5 to TRBJ1-4, with no clear D. Trimming took off 6 bases at V and 12 bases at J, with 14 bases between the two ends. The CDR3 is 12 amino acids. Germline values: CDR1 MNHEY, CDR2 SVGAGI. This CDR3 reads CASRGQAEELFF. The CDR3 DNA is TGTGCCAGCAGAGGGCAGGCCGAAGAACTGTTTTTT.

CDR3 bases: TGTGCCAGCAGCTCCAATACGAACACTGAAGCTTTCTTT. Its translation is CASSSNTNTEAFF. The chain is built from TRBV2 and TRBJ1-1; no definite D call. Germline lookup yields CDR1 SNHLY and CDR2 FYNNEI. The CDR3 has 13 residues. V was trimmed by 6 bases and J by 1 base, leaving 9 bases between them.

The CDR3 DNA is TGTGCCAGCAGTTGGGACAGGGAGACCTACGAGCAGTACTTC. Translating gives CASSWDRETYEQYF. V gene TRBV6-5 combines with J gene TRBJ2-7; 9 positions match TRBD1. The ends lost 4 bases at V and 2 bases at J; junction bases unmatched: 3. This CDR3 region has 14 residues. CDR1 and CDR2 (germline): MNHEY, SVGAGI.

The chain couples TRBV19 to TRBJ1-1; no reliable D call. The germline V gene encodes CDR1 LNHDA and CDR2 SQIVND (reference sequence). Trimming pared 6 bases from V and 1 base from J, leaving 12 bases between. There are 14 residues in the CDR3. CDR3 nucleotide sequence: TGTGCCAGTAGCAGGACGGGATGGAACACTGAAGCTTTCTTT. It translates to CASSRTGWNTEAFF.

The gene calls are TRBV7-2 and TRBJ2-5, with 12 bases aligning to TRBD2. This CDR3 spans 17 amino acids. V gave up 5 bases and J gave up 1 base; unmatched junction bases: 8. Germline V CDR1 and CDR2: SGHTA, FQGNSA. The CDR3 sequence: CASSPGASGRAQETQYF. The DNA for the CDR3 is TGTGCCAGCAGCCCAGGGGCTAGCGGGAGGGCCCAAGAGACCCAGTACTTC. Supplemented by reference TRBV7-2 and TRBJ2-5, the full variable domain reads GAGVSQSPSNKVTEKGKDVELRCDPISGHTALYWYRQSLGQGLEFLIYFQGNSAPDKSGLPSDRFSAERTGGSVSTLTIQRTQQEDSAVYLCASSPGASGRAQETQYFGPGTRLLVL.

The V call is TRBV4-2, the J call TRBJ2-1; TRBD2 is a possible D gene (6 bases). V lost 0 bases and J 9 bases, leaving 9 bases between the germline ends. Germline V gene lookup returns CDR1 LGHNA and CDR2 YNFKEQ. This CDR3 is 13 amino acids long. Here the CDR3 reads CASSQDSSAEQFF. DNA for the CDR3: TGTGCCAGCAGCCAAGACTCTAGCGCTGAGCAGTTCTTC.

The chain is built from TRBV7-2 and TRBJ2-7, with 10 bases that match TRBD2. The CDR3 consists of 15 residues. Germline V gene data show CDR1 as SGHTA and CDR2 as FQGNSA. Trimming cost V 2 bases and J 5 bases; bases outside gene matches: 6. As DNA, the CDR3 is TGTGCCAGCAGCTTAAGCGGGAGGGCCTTTAACGAGCAGTACTTC. Protein product: CASSLSGRAFNEQYF.

The J gene is TRBJ2-2, the V gene TRBV4-3; possibly TRBD2 for D (5 bases). The germline V gene has CDR1 LGHNA and CDR2 YSLEER. V was trimmed by 0 bases and J by 3 bases, leaving 8 bases between them. This CDR3 contains 15 residues. CDR3 loop: CASSQEGLYTGELFF. CDR3 bases: TGCGCCAGCAGCCAAGAAGGACTCTACACCGGGGAGCTGTTTTTT.

The gene calls are TRBV7-3 and TRBJ2-3, with TRBD2 identical over 9 bases. After removal of 2 bases from V and 5 bases from J, the junction contained 14 bases not matched to a gene. CDR3 length equals 18 residues. Germline V gene lookup returns CDR1 SGHTA and CDR2 FQGTGA. In nucleotides, the CDR3 is TGTGCCAGCAGCTTATCGTCGTCGGCGGGAGGGCCAATAGATACGCAGTATTTT. Its protein product is CASSLSSSAGGPIDTQYF.

This clonotype was recorded only once. The rearrangement joins TRBV9 to TRBJ2-4; D unclear. Germline assignment: CDR1 SGDLS and CDR2 YYNGEE. V lost 4 bases and J lost 0, with 14 bases in between. This CDR3 spans 16 amino acids. Here the CDR3 reads CASSPRVDLAKNIQYF. The CDR3 DNA follows: TGTGCCAGCAGCCCGCGAGTCGATCTAGCCAAAAACATTCAGTACTTC.

V and J are TRBV2 and TRBJ1-2; D is unresolved. This CDR3 comprises 10 residues. The V and J ends lost 3 bases and 8 bases respectively, with 4 bases between them. Germline-derived CDR1 and CDR2 are SNHLY and FYNNEI. This CDR3 reads CASSDDGYTF. DNA for the CDR3: TGTGCCAGCAGTGACGACGGCTACACCTTC. The full variable domain, in which reference TRBV2 and TRBJ1-2 provide the parts outside the CDR3, is EPEVTQTPSHQVTQMGQEVILRCVPISNHLYFYWYRQILGQKVEFLVSFYNNEISEKSEIFDDQFSVERPDGSNFTLKIRSTKLEDSAMYFCASSDDGYTFGSGTRLTVV.

V is TRBV5-1 and J is TRBJ1-5; D call uncertain. CDR1 is SGHRS and CDR2 is YFSETQ in the germline V gene. Trimming took 4 bases from V and 9 from J, leaving 14 bases between them. The CDR3 loop spans 13 amino acids. The CDR3 sequence: CASSEADLPPQHF. CDR3 in DNA: TGCGCCAGCAGCGAGGCCGACTTACCGCCCCAGCATTTT.

This rearrangement joins TRBV19 to TRBJ1-2; D call uncertain. Between the trimmed V and J ends, which lost 5 bases and 8 bases, there was a span of 9 bases. The CDR3 consists of 11 residues. Germline V CDR1 and CDR2: LNHDA, SQIVND (reference sequence). CDR3 protein: CASSFGFGYTF. The CDR3 nucleotides read TGTGCCAGTAGTTTCGGTTTCGGCTACACCTTC.